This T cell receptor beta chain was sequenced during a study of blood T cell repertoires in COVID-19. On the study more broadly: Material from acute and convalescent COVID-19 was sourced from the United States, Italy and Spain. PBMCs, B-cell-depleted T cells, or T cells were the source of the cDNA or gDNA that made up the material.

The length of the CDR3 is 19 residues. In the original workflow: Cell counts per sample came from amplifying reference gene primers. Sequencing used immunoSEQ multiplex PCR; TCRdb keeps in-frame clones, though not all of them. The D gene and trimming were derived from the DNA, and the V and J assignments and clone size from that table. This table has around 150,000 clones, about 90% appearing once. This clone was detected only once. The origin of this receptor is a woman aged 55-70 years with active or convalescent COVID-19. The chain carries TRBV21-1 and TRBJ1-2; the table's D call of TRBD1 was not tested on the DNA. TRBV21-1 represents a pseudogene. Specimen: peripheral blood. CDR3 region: CASSKGPRDRVLLGDGYTF. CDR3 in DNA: TGTGCCAGCAGCAAAGGCCCCAGGGACAGGGTTTTATTAGGGGATGGCTACACCTTC.